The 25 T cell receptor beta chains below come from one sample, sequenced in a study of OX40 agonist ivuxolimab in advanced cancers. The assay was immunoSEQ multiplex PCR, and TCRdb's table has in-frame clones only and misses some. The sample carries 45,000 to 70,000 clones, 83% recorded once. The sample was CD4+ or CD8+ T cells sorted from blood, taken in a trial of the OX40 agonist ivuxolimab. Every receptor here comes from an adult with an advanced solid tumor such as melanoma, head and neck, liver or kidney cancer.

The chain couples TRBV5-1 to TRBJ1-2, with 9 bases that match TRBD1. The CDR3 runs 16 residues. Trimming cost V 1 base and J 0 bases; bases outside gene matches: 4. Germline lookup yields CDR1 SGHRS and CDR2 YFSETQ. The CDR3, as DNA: TGCGCCAGCAGCTTGATGGGGACAGGGCCTAACTATGGCTACACCTTC. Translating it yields CASSLMGTGPNYGYTF.

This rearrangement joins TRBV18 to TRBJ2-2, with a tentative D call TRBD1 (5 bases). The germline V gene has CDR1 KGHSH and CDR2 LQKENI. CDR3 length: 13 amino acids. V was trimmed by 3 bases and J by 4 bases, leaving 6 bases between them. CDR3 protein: CASSPGLTGELFF. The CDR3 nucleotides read TGTGCCAGCTCACCGGGGCTCACCGGGGAGCTGTTTTTT. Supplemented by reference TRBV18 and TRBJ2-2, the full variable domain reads NAGVMQNPRHLVRRRGQEARLRCSPMKGHSHVYWYRQLPEEGLKFMVYLQKENIIDESGMPKERFSAEFPKEGPSILRIQQVVRGDSAAYFCASSPGLTGELFFGEGSRLTVL.

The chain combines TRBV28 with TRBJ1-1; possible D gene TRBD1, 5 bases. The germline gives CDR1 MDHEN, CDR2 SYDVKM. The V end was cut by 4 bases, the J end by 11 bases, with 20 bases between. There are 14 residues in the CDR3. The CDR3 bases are TGTGCCAGCAGTTCCCCGGGACTAAGGGGAACGGCTTTCTTT. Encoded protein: CASSSPGLRGTAFF.

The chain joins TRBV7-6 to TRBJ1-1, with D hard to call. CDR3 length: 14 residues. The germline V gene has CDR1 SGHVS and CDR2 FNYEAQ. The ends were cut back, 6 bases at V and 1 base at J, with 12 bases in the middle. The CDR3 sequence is CASSSEASNTEAFF. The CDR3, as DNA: TGTGCCAGCAGTTCTGAAGCTTCGAACACTGAAGCTTTCTTT.

CDR3 loop: CASSLVMGGGYNEQFF. CDR3 DNA: TGTGCCAGCAGCCTCGTGATGGGCGGGGGCTACAATGAGCAGTTCTTC. The genes are TRBV7-8 and TRBJ2-1; 7 bases agree with TRBD2. Germline trimming cut 5 bases from V and 3 bases from J; bases unmatched to any gene: 10. The CDR3 is 16 residues long. The germline V gene encodes CDR1 SGHVS and CDR2 FQNEAQ.

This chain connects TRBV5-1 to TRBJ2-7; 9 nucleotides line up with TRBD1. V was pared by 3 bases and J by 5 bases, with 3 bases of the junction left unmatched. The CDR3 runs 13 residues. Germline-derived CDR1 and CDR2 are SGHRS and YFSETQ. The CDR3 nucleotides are TGCGCCAGCAGCTGGGACAGGGTGGACGAGCAGTACTTC. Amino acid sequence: CASSWDRVDEQYF. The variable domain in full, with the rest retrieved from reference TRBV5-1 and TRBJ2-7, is KAGVTQTPRYLIKTRGQQVTLSCSPISGHRSVSWYQQTPGQGLQFLFEYFSETQRNKGNFPGRFSGRQFSNSRSEMNVSTLELGDSALYLCASSWDRVDEQYFGPGTRLTVT.

CDR3 residues: CASSPPGGRENIQYF. Here the CDR3 DNA reads TGTGCCAGCAGCCCACCCGGAGGAAGGGAAAACATTCAGTACTTC. This chain uses TRBV11-2 with TRBJ2-4; tentative D call: TRBD2 (5 bases). Germline V gene sequence: CDR1 SGHAT, CDR2 FQNNGV. The CDR3 sequence is 15 residues long. V lost 5 bases, J lost 5 bases, and 16 bases lay in between.

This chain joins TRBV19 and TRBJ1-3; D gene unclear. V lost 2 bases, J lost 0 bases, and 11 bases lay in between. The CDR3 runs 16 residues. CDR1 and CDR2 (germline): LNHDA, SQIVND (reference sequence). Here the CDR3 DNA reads TGTGCCAGTAGTATAAGGCCAAGCTACTCTGGAAACACCATATATTTT. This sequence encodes CASSIRPSYSGNTIYF.

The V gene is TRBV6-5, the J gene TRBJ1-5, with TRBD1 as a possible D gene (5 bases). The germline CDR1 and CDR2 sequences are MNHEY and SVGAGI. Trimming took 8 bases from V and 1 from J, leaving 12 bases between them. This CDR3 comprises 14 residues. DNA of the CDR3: TGTGCCAGCTCTTTCCGGGACAGCAATCAGCCCCAGCATTTT. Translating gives CASSFRDSNQPQHF.

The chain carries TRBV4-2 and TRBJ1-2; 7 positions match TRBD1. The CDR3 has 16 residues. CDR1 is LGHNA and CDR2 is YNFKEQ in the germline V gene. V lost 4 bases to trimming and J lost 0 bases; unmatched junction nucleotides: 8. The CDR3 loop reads CASSLHRGITNYGYTF. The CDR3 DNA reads TGTGCCAGCAGCCTTCACAGGGGAATCACTAACTATGGCTACACCTTC.

For the CDR3, the DNA is TGTGCCAGCAGTTCCGACAGGGCAAATTCACCCCTCCACTTT. Its translation: CASSSDRANSPLHF. The chain joins TRBV6-5 to TRBJ1-6; 7 bases are a match to TRBD1. With V trimmed by 4 bases and J by 7 bases, 4 bases remained unmatched. This CDR3 region has 14 residues. Per the germline V gene, CDR1 is MNHEY and CDR2 is SVGAGI.

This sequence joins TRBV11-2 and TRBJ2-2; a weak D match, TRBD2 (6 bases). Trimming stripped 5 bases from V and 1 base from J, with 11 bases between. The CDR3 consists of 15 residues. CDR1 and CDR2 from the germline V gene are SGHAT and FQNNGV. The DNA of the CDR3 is TGTGCCAGCAGCCTGGGACTGCTGAACACCGGGGAGCTGTTTTTT. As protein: CASSLGLLNTGELFF.

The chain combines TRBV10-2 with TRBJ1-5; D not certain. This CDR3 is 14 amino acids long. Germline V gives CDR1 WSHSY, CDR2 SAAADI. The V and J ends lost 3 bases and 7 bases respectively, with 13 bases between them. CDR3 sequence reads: CASSDKDWTQPQHF. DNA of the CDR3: TGCGCCAGCAGTGACAAGGACTGGACCCAGCCCCAGCATTTT.

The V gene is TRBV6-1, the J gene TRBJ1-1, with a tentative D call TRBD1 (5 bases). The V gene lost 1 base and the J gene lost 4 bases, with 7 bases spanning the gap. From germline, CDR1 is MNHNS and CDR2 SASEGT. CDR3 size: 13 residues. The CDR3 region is CASSEVGGTEAFF. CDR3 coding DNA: TGTGCCAGCAGTGAAGTGGGGGGCACTGAAGCTTTCTTT.

CDR3 bases: TGTGCCAGCAGCGTGGACGGTAGCTCTGGGGCCAACGTCCTGACTTTC. Translation gives CASSVDGSSGANVLTF. The V gene is TRBV5-5, the J gene TRBJ2-6; D is ambiguous. The CDR3 runs 16 residues. V gave up 4 bases and J gave up 0 bases, with 11 bases separating them. The germline V gene has CDR1 SGHKS and CDR2 YYEKEE (reference sequence).

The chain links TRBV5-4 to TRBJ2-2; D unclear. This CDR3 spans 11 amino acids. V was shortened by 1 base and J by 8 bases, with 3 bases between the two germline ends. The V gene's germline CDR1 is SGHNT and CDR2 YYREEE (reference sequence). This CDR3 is CASSLLGELFF. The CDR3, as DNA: TGTGCCAGCAGCTTGTTGGGGGAGCTGTTTTTT.

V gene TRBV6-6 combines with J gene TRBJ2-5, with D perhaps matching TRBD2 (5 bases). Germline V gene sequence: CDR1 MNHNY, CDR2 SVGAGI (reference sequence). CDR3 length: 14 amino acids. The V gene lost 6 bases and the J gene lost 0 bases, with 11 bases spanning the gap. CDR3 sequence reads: CASRTSGNQETQYF. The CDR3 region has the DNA TGTGCCAGCAGGACATCCGGGAACCAAGAGACCCAGTACTTC.

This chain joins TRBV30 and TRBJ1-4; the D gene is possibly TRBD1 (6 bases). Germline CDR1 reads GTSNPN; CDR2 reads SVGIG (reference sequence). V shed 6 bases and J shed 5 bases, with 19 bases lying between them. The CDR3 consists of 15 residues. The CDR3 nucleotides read TGTGCCTGCTCAAAAACTGGAGGACAGAATGAAAAACTGTTTTTT. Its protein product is CACSKTGGQNEKLFF.

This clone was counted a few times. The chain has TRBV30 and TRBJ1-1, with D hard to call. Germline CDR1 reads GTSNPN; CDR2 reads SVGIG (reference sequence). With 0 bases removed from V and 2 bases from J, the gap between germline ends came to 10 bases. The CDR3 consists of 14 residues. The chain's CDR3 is CAWSVQTLNTEAFF. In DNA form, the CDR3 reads TGTGCCTGGAGTGTACAGACCCTTAACACTGAAGCTTTCTTT.

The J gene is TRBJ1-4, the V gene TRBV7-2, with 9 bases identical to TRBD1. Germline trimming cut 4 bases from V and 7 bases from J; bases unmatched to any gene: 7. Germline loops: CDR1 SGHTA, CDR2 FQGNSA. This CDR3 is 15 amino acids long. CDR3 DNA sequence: TGTGCCAGCAGCTCTAGGACAGGGGAGGGTGAAAAACTGTTTTTT. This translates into CASSSRTGEGEKLFF. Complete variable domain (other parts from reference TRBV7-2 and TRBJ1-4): GAGVSQSPSNKVTEKGKDVELRCDPISGHTALYWYRQSLGQGLEFLIYFQGNSAPDKSGLPSDRFSAERTGGSVSTLTIQRTQQEDSAVYLCASSSRTGEGEKLFFGSGTQLSVL.

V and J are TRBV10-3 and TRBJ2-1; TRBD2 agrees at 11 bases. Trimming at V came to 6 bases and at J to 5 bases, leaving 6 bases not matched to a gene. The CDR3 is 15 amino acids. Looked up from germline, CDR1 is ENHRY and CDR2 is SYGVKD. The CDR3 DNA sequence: TGTGCCATCAGGGCCGGGACTAGCGGAAACAATGAGCAGTTCTTC. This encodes CAIRAGTSGNNEQFF.

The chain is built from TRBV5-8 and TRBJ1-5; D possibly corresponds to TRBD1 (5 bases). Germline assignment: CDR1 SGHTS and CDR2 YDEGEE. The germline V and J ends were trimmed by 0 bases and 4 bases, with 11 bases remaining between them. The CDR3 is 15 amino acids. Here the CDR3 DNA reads TGTGCCAGCAGCTTGGGACAGCTGGGAAATCAGCCCCAGCATTTT. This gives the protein CASSLGQLGNQPQHF. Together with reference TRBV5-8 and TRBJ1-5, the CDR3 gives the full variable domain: EAGVTQSPTHLIKTRGQQATLRCSPISGHTSVYWYQQALGLGLQFLLWYDEGEERNRGNFPPRFSGRQFPNYSSELNVNALELEDSALYLCASSLGQLGNQPQHFGDGTRLSIL.

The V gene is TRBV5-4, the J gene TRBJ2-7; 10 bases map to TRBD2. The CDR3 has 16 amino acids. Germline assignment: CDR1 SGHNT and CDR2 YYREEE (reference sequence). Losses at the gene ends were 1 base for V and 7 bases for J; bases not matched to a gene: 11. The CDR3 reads CASSLPGASGSLEQYF. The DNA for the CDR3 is TGTGCCAGCAGCTTGCCGGGGGCTAGCGGGAGTTTAGAGCAGTACTTC. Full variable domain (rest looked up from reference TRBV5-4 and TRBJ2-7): ETGVTQSPTHLIKTRGQQVTLRCSSQSGHNTVSWYQQALGQGPQFIFQYYREEENGRGNFPPRFSGLQFPNYSSELNVNALELDDSALYLCASSLPGASGSLEQYFGPGTRLTVT.

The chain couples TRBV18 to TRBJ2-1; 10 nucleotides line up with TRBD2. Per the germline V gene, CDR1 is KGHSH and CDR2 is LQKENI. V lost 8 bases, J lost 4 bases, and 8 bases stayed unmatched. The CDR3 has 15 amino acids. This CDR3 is CASTTTSGAYNEQFF. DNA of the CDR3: TGTGCCAGCACCACAACTAGCGGGGCTTACAATGAGCAGTTCTTC.

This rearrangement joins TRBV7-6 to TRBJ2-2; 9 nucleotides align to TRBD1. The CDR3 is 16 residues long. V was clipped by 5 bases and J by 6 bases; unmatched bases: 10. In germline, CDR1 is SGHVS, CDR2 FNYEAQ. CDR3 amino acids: CASSRGTGLTSGELFF. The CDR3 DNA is TGTGCCAGCAGCCGTGGGACAGGGTTGACTTCCGGGGAGCTGTTTTTT.